The 20 T cell receptor beta chains given below trace back to one sample, sequenced in a study of blood T cell repertoires in COVID-19. Data came from immunoSEQ multiplex PCR; TCRdb stores just in-frame clones and leaves some out. The table lists roughly 330,000 clones, around 87% of them singletons. The sequencing sample was made of PBMCs or T cells enriched from blood (not recorded which). These TCRs come from a woman aged 30 to 39 who had recovered from COVID-19.

The rearrangement links TRBV6-1 to TRBJ2-7, with D tentatively TRBD1 (5 bases). The CDR3 totals 13 residues. Trimming cost V 3 bases and J 3 bases, with 9 bases left between them. Germline CDR1 reads MNHNS; CDR2 reads SASEGT. The CDR3 is CASSENRHYEQYF. DNA of the CDR3: TGTGCCAGCAGTGAGAACAGGCACTACGAGCAGTACTTC.

The chain joins TRBV24-1 to TRBJ2-7, with 8 bases aligning to TRBD1. CDR3 length: 16 residues. Germline V gene sequence: CDR1 KGHDR, CDR2 SFDVKD. The junction had 9 bases not matched to a gene; V was cut back by 4 bases and J by 2 bases. The CDR3 DNA sequence: TGTGCCACCAGTGACGCTGGGACAGGAGGTACCTACGAGCAGTACTTC. Translating gives CATSDAGTGGTYEQYF.

This clone was observed once. The chain is built from TRBV28 and TRBJ2-3, with D uncertain. Deletions cut 2 bases from V and 3 bases from J, with 6 bases between. The CDR3 is 13 amino acids. Germline CDR1 MDHEN, CDR2 SYDVKM. The CDR3 sequence is CASSLVQTDTQYF. In nucleotides, the CDR3 is TGTGCCAGCAGTTTAGTGCAGACAGATACGCAGTATTTT.

V gene TRBV25-1 combines with J gene TRBJ1-1, with TRBD1 identical over 8 bases. The V gene end was trimmed by 3 bases and the J gene end by 3 bases; junction bases not matched to a gene: 9. The CDR3 spans 16 residues. Per germline, CDR1 MGHDK and CDR2 SYGVNS. CDR3 sequence reads: CASSDLRGRAYTEAFF. The CDR3 bases are TGTGCCAGCAGTGATCTCAGGGGGCGTGCGTACACTGAAGCTTTCTTT.

The sample holds many counts of this clone. The rearrangement uses TRBV9 and TRBJ2-2; TRBD2 aligns across 10 bases. V lost 3 bases to trimming and J lost 6 bases; unmatched junction nucleotides: 5. CDR1 and CDR2 from the germline V gene are SGDLS and YYNGEE. This CDR3 spans 15 amino acids. This CDR3 is CASSGASGGSGELFF. DNA for the CDR3: TGTGCCAGCAGCGGGGCTAGCGGGGGTTCCGGGGAGCTGTTTTTT.

This rearrangement joins TRBV11-3 to TRBJ2-1; the D gene is possibly TRBD2 (6 bases). This CDR3 comprises 15 residues. V lost 1 base to trimming and J lost 6 bases, with 13 bases between them. CDR1 is SGHNT and CDR2 is YENEEA in the germline V gene. In nucleotides, the CDR3 is TGTGCCAGCAGCTTAGGGGGCGGGGTACGCAATGAGCAGTTCTTC. Translation gives CASSLGGGVRNEQFF.

This chain joins TRBV23-1 and TRBJ1-5; D possibly corresponds to TRBD1 (5 bases). TRBV23-1 is designated an ORF whose function remains uncertain. This CDR3 contains 15 residues. Trimming left V 0 bases short and J 7 bases short, with 13 bases between. The CDR3 DNA reads TGCGCCAGCAGTCAATCTGAGGAGGGGAAACAGCCCCAGCATTTT. Its protein is CASSQSEEGKQPQHF.

The chain combines TRBV28 with TRBJ2-3; D ambiguous. The CDR3 length is 15 residues. V dropped 7 bases and J dropped 0 bases, with 14 bases sitting between them. CDR1 is MDHEN, CDR2 SYDVKM, per germline. The CDR3 DNA sequence: TGTGCCAGCACCCCCCGGGTAGCTAGCACAGATACGCAGTATTTT. Protein: CASTPRVASTDTQYF.

The V gene is TRBV7-3, the J gene TRBJ2-7; 10 bases are shared with TRBD1. The CDR3 has 13 residues. The germline CDR1 and CDR2 sequences are SGHTA and FQGTGA. J lost 7 bases, V lost 4 bases, and 4 bases had no gene match. For the CDR3, the DNA is TGTGCCAGCAGCTGGGACAGGGGCAGGGAGCAGTACTTC. Translation gives CASSWDRGREQYF.

This CDR3 is CASSDDTGEQFF. CDR3 nucleotide sequence: TGTGCCAGCAGCGACGACACGGGAGAGCAGTTCTTC. The chain couples TRBV11-3 to TRBJ2-1; D is perhaps TRBD2 (5 bases). The CDR3 length is 12 residues. Between the trimmed V and J ends, which lost 5 bases and 10 bases, there was a span of 12 bases. CDR1 SGHNT and CDR2 YENEEA come from the germline V gene.

The chain has TRBV4-1 and TRBJ1-1, with D perhaps matching TRBD1 (5 bases). The CDR3 length is 17 residues. Germline V lookup: CDR1 MGHRA, CDR2 YSYEKL. Deletions cut 4 bases from V and 7 bases from J, with 25 bases between. DNA for the CDR3: TGCGCCAGCAGCCCCGTCGAGGAGGGGCTCAAGAGGTTTGAAGCTTTCTTT. Translated, it gives CASSPVEEGLKRFEAFF.

The chain links TRBV7-8 to TRBJ1-5, with 8 bases that match TRBD1. Per the germline V gene, CDR1 is SGHVS and CDR2 is FQNEAQ. This CDR3 comprises 16 residues. The V gene end was trimmed by 1 base and the J gene end by 3 bases; junction bases not matched to a gene: 5. The CDR3 is CASSLGTGRTNQPQHF. CDR3 nucleotides: TGTGCCAGCAGCTTAGGGACAGGGAGGACCAATCAGCCCCAGCATTTT. The full variable domain, with the rest looked up from reference TRBV7-8 and TRBJ1-5, is GAGVSQSPRYKVAKRGQDVALRCDPISGHVSLFWYQQALGQGPEFLTYFQNEAQLDKSGLPSDRFFAERPEGSVSTLKIQRTQQEDSAVYLCASSLGTGRTNQPQHFGDGTRLSIL.

The chain couples TRBV7-9 to TRBJ1-1; 8 bases match TRBD1. The CDR3 covers 15 residues. After removal of 1 base from V and 4 bases from J, the junction contained 5 bases not matched to a gene. Germline V lookup: CDR1 SEHNR, CDR2 FQNEAQ (reference sequence). Written as DNA, the CDR3 is TGTGCCAGCAGCTTAGACAGGGGGACGGCCACTGAAGCTTTCTTT. It yields the protein CASSLDRGTATEAFF.

The chain joins TRBV7-8 to TRBJ1-1; D ambiguous. The CDR3 has 16 amino acids. V lost 3 bases and J 3 bases, leaving 17 bases between the germline ends. Germline assignment: CDR1 SGHVS and CDR2 FQNEAQ. CDR3 coding DNA: TGTGCCAGCAGCTTTAGGAGGGCTGAGGAGGACACTGAAGCTTTCTTT. It encodes CASSFRRAEEDTEAFF.

The chain combines TRBV6-5 with TRBJ2-1; D is possibly TRBD2 (7 bases). V was cut by 0 bases and J by 12 bases, with 18 bases left in between. Germline assignment: CDR1 MNHEY and CDR2 SVGAGI. The CDR3 sequence is 15 residues long. The CDR3 region has the DNA TGTGCCAGCAGTTACTCCGGGCGGGGGCCCGCCTCGCAGTTCTTC. Protein sequence: CASSYSGRGPASQFF.

The chain uses TRBV24-1 and TRBJ2-1, with 9 bases fitting TRBD1. Germline V gene sequence: CDR1 KGHDR, CDR2 SFDVKD. V lost 3 bases and J lost 7; bases outside the gene matches: 3. CDR3 length: 14 residues. CDR3 bases: TGTGCCACCAGTGATGGGACAGGGATTAATGAGCAGTTCTTC. This encodes CATSDGTGINEQFF.

This chain links TRBV14 with TRBJ2-7; tentatively, D is TRBD2 (5 bases). Germline V CDR1 and CDR2: SGHDN, FVKESK. The V gene lost 5 bases and the J gene lost 0 bases, with 8 bases spanning the gap. The length of the CDR3 is 13 residues. The DNA for the CDR3 is TGTGCCAGCAGCGTTGGAGGCTCCTACGAGCAGTACTTC. Its translation is CASSVGGSYEQYF.

This clone has just one count. The chain combines TRBV24-1 with TRBJ2-3; D unresolved. CDR3 length equals 16 residues. Germline V gives CDR1 KGHDR, CDR2 SFDVKD. The V end lost 3 bases, the J end lost 0 bases, and 12 bases lay between the germline ends. CDR3 sequence: CATSDNRLTSTDTQYF. CDR3 coding DNA: TGTGCCACCAGTGATAACCGACTCACTAGCACAGATACGCAGTATTTT.

This chain connects TRBV20-1 to TRBJ2-1; D perhaps matches TRBD2 (5 bases). Germline assignment: CDR1 DFQATT and CDR2 SNEGSKA (reference sequence). V was trimmed by 3 bases and J by 9 bases, leaving 12 bases between them. The CDR3 length is 12 residues. The CDR3 DNA sequence: TGCAGTGCTAGTGACTACCGGAGTGAGCAGTTCTTC. Amino acid sequence: CSASDYRSEQFF.

This clone was detected once. The rearrangement links TRBV6-5 to TRBJ1-3; 9 positions match TRBD1. The CDR3 has 15 residues. J gave up 2 bases and V 7 bases, and 6 bases lay outside the gene matches. Looked up from germline, CDR1 is MNHEY and CDR2 is SVGAGI. The CDR3 reads CASIRTGDTGNTIYF. The CDR3 bases are TGTGCCAGCATCCGGACAGGGGACACTGGAAACACCATATATTTT.